The sequence of this T cell receptor beta chain was determined in a study of CD8+ T cells in alopecia areata. Investigators isolated RNA and reverse transcribed it into cDNA to act as the sequencing template. Produced via immunoSEQ multiplex PCR; TCRdb's table is partial and in-frame only. This sample has 200,000 to 250,000 clones, with around 62% found just once. Trimming left V 4 bases short and J 4 bases short, with 10 bases between. The CDR3 contains 13 residues. CDR1 is SGHRS, CDR2 YFSETQ, per germline. Both CD4+ and CD8+ T cells were separated by sorting PBMCs. The source material was CD4+ T cells sorted from blood, sampled at week 0. The J gene is TRBJ2-3, the V gene TRBV5-1; no clear D. This clonotype was obtained from a human donor with alopecia areata. In DNA form, the CDR3 reads TGCGCCAGCAGCCCTTACACGGCAGATACGCAGTATTTT. It codes for CASSPYTADTQYF. The full variable domain, with the rest looked up from reference TRBV5-1 and TRBJ2-3, is KAGVTQTPRYLIKTRGQQVTLSCSPISGHRSVSWYQQTPGQGLQFLFEYFSETQRNKGNFPGRFSGRQFSNSRSEMNVSTLELGDSALYLCASSPYTADTQYFGPGTRLTVL.